This TCR beta chain was profiled in a study of blood T cells in healthy people across ages. V lost 2 bases and J 1 base, leaving 14 bases between the germline ends. The CDR3 runs to 16 residues. Germline V gene data show CDR1 as MGHRA and CDR2 as YSYEKL. Then a second PCR, running roughly 7 to 11 cycles, was carried out with a sample-barcoded 5' primer and a J-beta primer mix. TCRdb used MiXCR to reprocess the 5' RACE reads, holding one entry per CDR3 protein. The data contain hundreds of thousands of distinct CDR3 sequences, around 43% of them singletons. Concerning this clonotype: Its antigen is undetermined.

Study-wide results and caveats: A roughly linear fall in TCR beta diversity per million T cells was seen with increasing age. Naive CD4+ cell counts and diversity both ran higher in long-lived than in aged donors.

Sequencing input: blood. The genes are TRBV4-1 and TRBJ1-1, with D maybe TRBD1 (6 bases). This receptor was taken from a man in his fifties or sixties in good health. The CDR3 nucleotides read TGCGCCAGCAGCCAATCCTGGGGGCACTCGAACACTGAAGCTTTCTTT. This translates into CASSQSWGHSNTEAFF.